Following are 19 T cell receptor beta chains from one sample sequenced in a study of blood T cell repertoires in COVID-19 (TCRdb year 2020). To prepare the library, the immunoSEQ multiplex PCR assay was applied. In TCRdb, the immuneACCESS table is reduced to in-frame sequences with V and J assigned. These tables do not hold every clone; where another copy was compared, an unresolved V gene accounts for under half, and the others remain unexplained. The sample table shows about 250,000 clones, and around nine tenths are seen once. Around 4.2% of the sample goes to the ten largest clones. Sequenced: PBMCs or T cells enriched from blood (not recorded which). These receptors were obtained from a woman in her twenties or thirties with acute COVID-19.

V is TRBV7-2 and J is TRBJ2-1; 9 bases align to TRBD2. The CDR3 is made up of 17 amino acids. CDR1 is SGHTA and CDR2 is FQGNSA in the germline V gene. Trimming at V came to 7 bases and at J to 0 bases, leaving 10 bases not matched to a gene. The CDR3 reads CASNTIQGLASYNEQFF. As DNA, the CDR3 is TGTGCCAGCAACACTATACAGGGACTAGCCTCCTACAATGAGCAGTTCTTC.

The gene calls are TRBV4-1 and TRBJ1-2; 9 positions match TRBD1. The CDR3 length is 14 residues. V was pared by 4 bases and J by 6 bases, with 6 bases of the junction left unmatched. Germline assignment: CDR1 MGHRA and CDR2 YSYEKL. The CDR3: CASSPQGTGNGYTF. CDR3 coding DNA: TGCGCCAGCAGCCCCCAAGGGACAGGGAATGGCTACACCTTC.

The CDR3 here is CASSQEAGPDYGYTF. DNA for the CDR3: TGTGCCAGCAGCCAAGAGGCGGGACCCGACTATGGCTACACCTTC. The chain is built from TRBV14 and TRBJ1-2; possibly TRBD1 for D (5 bases). V lost 0 bases and J 3 bases, leaving 11 bases between the germline ends. The CDR3 spans 15 residues. Germline V gene sequence: CDR1 SGHDN, CDR2 FVKESK.

The genes are TRBV2 and TRBJ2-5, with TRBD1 matching 8 bases. The trim removed 3 bases at V and 4 bases at J, leaving 10 bases unmatched. The germline V gene encodes CDR1 SNHLY and CDR2 FYNNEI. The CDR3 runs to 16 residues. The DNA for the CDR3 is TGTGCCAGCAGTGATCGGGCAGGGGGCCGAGGAGAGACCCAGTACTTC. It yields the protein CASSDRAGGRGETQYF.

This chain uses TRBV18 with TRBJ1-4; the match to TRBD1 covers 9 bases. The CDR3 runs 15 residues. In germline, CDR1 is KGHSH, CDR2 LQKENI. V trimming: 6 bases; J trimming: 6 bases; junction bases outside the gene matches: 8. For the CDR3, the DNA is TGTGCCAGCTCCACTGGAGGGGACAGGGATGAAAAACTGTTTTTT. Protein sequence: CASSTGGDRDEKLFF.

The rearrangement joins TRBV10-1 to TRBJ1-1; D is uncertain. The CDR3 has 14 residues. V was trimmed by 0 bases and J by 6 bases, leaving 11 bases between them. CDR1 is WNHNN and CDR2 is SYGVQD in the germline V gene (reference sequence). The CDR3 reads CASSESLEQPEAFF. Here the CDR3 DNA reads TGCGCCAGCAGTGAGTCCTTGGAACAGCCTGAAGCTTTCTTT.

This clone appeared once. The chain combines TRBV11-2 with TRBJ1-1; 9 bases line up with TRBD1. CDR3 size: 15 residues. V shed 5 bases, J shed 2 bases, and the junction held 6 bases outside the gene matches. Germline CDR1 reads SGHAT; CDR2 reads FQNNGV. The CDR3 protein is CASSKTGGGNTEAFF. CDR3 sequence (DNA): TGTGCCAGCAGCAAGACAGGGGGGGGAAACACTGAAGCTTTCTTT.

CDR3 loop: CASSPSSGNTIYF. The CDR3 nucleotides read TGTGCCAGCAGCCCTAGCTCTGGAAACACCATATATTTT. V gene TRBV7-2 combines with J gene TRBJ1-3; no reliable D call. This CDR3 is 13 amino acids long. Looked up from germline, CDR1 is SGHTA and CDR2 is FQGNSA. Deletions cut 5 bases from V and 0 bases from J, with 5 bases between. Looking up the rest from reference TRBV7-2 and TRBJ1-3 gives the full variable domain: GAGVSQSPSNKVTEKGKDVELRCDPISGHTALYWYRQSLGQGLEFLIYFQGNSAPDKSGLPSDRFSAERTGGSVSTLTIQRTQQEDSAVYLCASSPSSGNTIYFGEGSWLTVV.

This clone showed up just once. The chain joins TRBV6-5 to TRBJ2-6; D gene uncertain. CDR3 length: 14 amino acids. Germline CDR1 and CDR2: MNHEY and SVGAGI. V was cut by 6 bases and J by 1 base, with 7 bases left in between. CDR3 region: CASSLVSGANVLTF. CDR3 sequence (DNA): TGTGCCAGCAGCCTCGTATCTGGGGCCAACGTCCTGACTTTC.

V usage is TRBV29-1 and J usage is TRBJ1-3, with D possibly matching TRBD1 (6 bases). The CDR3 length is 13 residues. Germline-derived CDR1 and CDR2 are SQVTM and ANQGSEA. V was cut by 6 bases and J by 0 bases, with 9 bases left in between. Written as DNA, the CDR3 is TGCAGCGTGGGACATGGCTCTGGAAACACCATATATTTT. Its protein product is CSVGHGSGNTIYF.

The chain couples TRBV5-5 to TRBJ1-5, with D perhaps matching TRBD1 (5 bases). The length of the CDR3 is 14 residues. With 2 bases removed from V and 15 bases from J, the gap between germline ends came to 21 bases. CDR1 is SGHKS and CDR2 is YYEKEE in the germline V gene (reference sequence). The DNA of the CDR3 is TGTGCCAGCAGCTTTCTTCAATCAGGGTCAGCCCCGCATTTT. Translation gives CASSFLQSGSAPHF.

This clone occurred once. The chain is built from TRBV18 and TRBJ1-1; 7 bases line up with TRBD1. V dropped 5 bases and J dropped 5; count of bases not matched to a gene: 17. The germline V gene has CDR1 KGHSH and CDR2 LQKENI. The CDR3 has 17 amino acids. The CDR3 DNA reads TGTGCCAGCTCAGGAACCGGGACAGTCTACAAGCGAACTGAAGCTTTCTTT. Translating it yields CASSGTGTVYKRTEAFF.

J is TRBJ2-7 and V is TRBV12-3 or TRBV12-4; D might be TRBD1 (5 bases). Between the trimmed V and J ends, which lost 3 bases and 2 bases, there was a span of 8 bases. CDR3 length equals 13 residues. CDR3 DNA sequence: TGTGCCAGCAGTTTGGGGCTCGCCTACGAGCAGTACTTC. Translated: CASSLGLAYEQYF.

The chain joins TRBV3-1 (or the pseudogene TRBV3-2) to TRBJ1-1, with D possibly being TRBD1 (5 bases). The germline V and J ends were trimmed by 4 bases and 1 base, with 10 bases remaining between them. From germline, CDR1 is LGHDT and CDR2 YNNKEL (reference sequence). CDR3 length: 14 amino acids. The CDR3 loop reads CASSPYGGNTEAFF. The CDR3 region has the DNA TGTGCCAGCAGCCCGTACGGGGGGAACACTGAAGCTTTCTTT.

The chain recombines TRBV7-3 with TRBJ2-7; TRBD1 aligns across 7 bases. CDR1 and CDR2 (germline): SGHTA, FQGTGA. Trimming cost V 5 bases and J 0 bases; bases outside gene matches: 4. This CDR3 contains 14 residues. The CDR3 nucleotides are TGTGCCAGCAGCCAGGACAGGAGCTCCTACGAGCAGTACTTC. It yields the protein CASSQDRSSYEQYF.

The chain links TRBV28 to TRBJ1-1, with 7 nucleotides matching TRBD1. J lost 7 bases, V lost 7 bases, and 15 bases had no gene match. The length of the CDR3 is 15 residues. Germline-derived CDR1 and CDR2 are MDHEN and SYDVKM. The CDR3 loop reads CASTPRTGPGIEAFF. Written as DNA, the CDR3 is TGTGCCAGCACCCCAAGGACAGGCCCCGGGATTGAAGCTTTCTTT. The full variable domain, with the rest looked up from reference TRBV28 and TRBJ1-1, is DVKVTQSSRYLVKRTGEKVFLECVQDMDHENMFWYRQDPGLGLRLIYFSYDVKMKEKGDIPEGYSVSREKKERFSLILESASTNQTSMYLCASTPRTGPGIEAFFGQGTRLTVV.

The rearrangement links TRBV5-1 to TRBJ1-2; 12 bases are shared with TRBD1. CDR1 SGHRS and CDR2 YFSETQ come from the germline V gene. J lost 8 bases, V lost 7 bases, and 6 bases had no gene match. The length of the CDR3 is 13 residues. The CDR3 is CASAGQGASGYTF. CDR3 DNA: TGCGCCAGCGCGGGACAGGGGGCGAGCGGCTACACCTTC.

The rearrangement links TRBV12-3 or TRBV12-4 to TRBJ2-1, with no clear D. The ends were cut back, 6 bases at V and 9 bases at J, with 12 bases in the middle. This CDR3 region has 12 residues. CDR3 sequence (DNA): TGTGCCAGCAGCCCTAGGAGTGGTGAGCAGTTCTTC. Amino acids: CASSPRSGEQFF.

J is TRBJ2-3 and V is TRBV2; D is possibly TRBD2 (5 bases). The CDR3 is made up of 15 amino acids. With 3 bases removed from V and 3 bases from J, the gap between germline ends came to 13 bases. Germline V gene sequence: CDR1 SNHLY, CDR2 FYNNEI. The CDR3, as DNA: TGTGCCAGCAGTGACGGGGAGATGTCTACAGATACGCAGTATTTT. Its protein is CASSDGEMSTDTQYF.